This T cell receptor beta chain was sequenced for a study of T cells expressing NK-cell markers. The study's findings and limits: More than five donors showed dominant NKG2C+ clonotypes comprising roughly 1.0-7.5% of their CD8+ T cells.

TCRdb reprocessed the 5' RACE reads; each CDR3 protein has one entry and no DNA is given. The sample totals about 460,000 distinct CDR3 sequences. The length of the CDR3 is 19 residues. The germline V gene has CDR1 SGHRS and CDR2 YFSETQ. Comments on this clonotype: The antigen is unknown.

Sequencing was done on a sample of blood T cells: a sorted CD56 or NKG2C T cell subset, CD4+ or CD8+ T cells, or bulk PBMC T cells (not recorded which). This receptor was taken from a woman aged 50 to 60 in good health. J is TRBJ2-7 and V is TRBV5-1; TCRdb's assignment of TRBD1 cannot be checked, as there is no DNA. CDR3 loop: CASSLTHAREQGFSYEQYF.